The 20 T cell receptor beta chains given below trace back to one sample, sequenced in a study of shared clonotypes between healthy human individuals. Naive-designated CD8 cells lacked CD45RO, were positively enriched for CCR7, and omitted terminally differentiated effector memory CD45RA+ cells. Method: immunoSEQ multiplex PCR; TCRdb's copy keeps in-frame clones and lacks some. The data show about 2.2 million clones, 85% to 95% seen once. Sequencing was done on a sample of naive CD8+ T cells from PBMCs. The origin of the receptors is a young man in good health. Some clones in this sample may be carry-over from other donors' samples.

V and J are TRBV7-9 and TRBJ1-2, with D unclear. The V gene lost 3 bases and the J gene lost 10 bases, with 12 bases spanning the gap. CDR3 size: 12 residues. Per the germline V gene, CDR1 is SEHNR and CDR2 is FQNEAQ (reference sequence). The CDR3 region has the DNA TGTGCCAGCAGCTTGAGCCAGCCGGTCTACACCTTC. Its protein is CASSLSQPVYTF.

The gene calls are TRBV6-6 and TRBJ2-1; a weak D match, TRBD2 (6 bases). The germline V gene encodes CDR1 MNHNY and CDR2 SVGAGI (reference sequence). The CDR3 is made up of 12 amino acids. V was clipped by 6 bases and J by 7 bases, with 10 bases between them. CDR3 bases: TGTGCCAGCAGATATGGGGGGAATGAGCAGTTCTTC. The encoded protein is CASRYGGNEQFF.

The genes are TRBV5-1 and TRBJ2-5; TRBD1 matches 9 bases. The CDR3 is 16 amino acids. Germline lookup yields CDR1 SGHRS and CDR2 YFSETQ. The trim removed 3 bases at V and 1 base at J, leaving 7 bases unmatched. CDR3 sequence: CASSWDRATPQETQYF. CDR3 nucleotides: TGCGCCAGCAGCTGGGACAGGGCGACGCCCCAAGAGACCCAGTACTTC.

V usage is TRBV7-9 and J usage is TRBJ2-3; D assignment may be TRBD1 or TRBD2 (6 bases each). Trimming stripped 7 bases from V and 1 base from J, with 18 bases between. The CDR3 contains 16 residues. Germline V gene lookup returns CDR1 SEHNR and CDR2 FQNEAQ (reference sequence). The CDR3: CASTSQIGGGTDTQYF. The CDR3 DNA sequence: TGTGCCAGCACTTCCCAAATCGGGGGCGGCACAGATACGCAGTATTTT.

V usage is TRBV13 and J usage is TRBJ2-6, with D hard to call. Germline CDR1 and CDR2: PRHDT and FYEKMQ (reference sequence). There are 18 residues in the CDR3. Trimming cost V 0 bases and J 0 bases, with 12 bases left between them. The CDR3 nucleotides are TGTGCCAGCAGCTTAGGCTTTCAGGATTACTCTGGGGCCAACGTCCTGACTTTC. Protein: CASSLGFQDYSGANVLTF. Filled out from reference TRBV13 and TRBJ2-6, the complete variable domain reads AAGVIQSPRHLIKEKRETATLKCYPIPRHDTVYWYQQGPGQDPQFLISFYEKMQSDKGSIPDRFSAQQFSDYHSELNMSSLELGDSALYFCASSLGFQDYSGANVLTFGAGSRLTVL.

This chain joins TRBV6-5 and TRBJ2-6; D not certain. Germline assignment: CDR1 MNHEY and CDR2 SVGAGI. The CDR3 extends over 16 amino acids. The V and J ends lost 6 bases and 0 bases respectively, with 12 bases between them. In DNA, the CDR3 is TGTGCCAGCAGCTACGGGCCCCGCTCTGGGGCCAACGTCCTGACTTTC. This encodes CASSYGPRSGANVLTF.

The chain has TRBV5-1 and TRBJ2-3; TRBD1 agrees at 8 bases. This CDR3 contains 17 residues. Germline trimming cut 4 bases from V and 4 bases from J; bases unmatched to any gene: 14. CDR1 and CDR2 (germline): SGHRS, YFSETQ. CDR3 protein: CASSPQGQGFLSDTQYF. Written as DNA, the CDR3 is TGCGCCAGCAGCCCACAAGGACAGGGTTTTCTTTCAGATACGCAGTATTTT. The variable domain in full, completed from reference TRBV5-1 and TRBJ2-3, reads KAGVTQTPRYLIKTRGQQVTLSCSPISGHRSVSWYQQTPGQGLQFLFEYFSETQRNKGNFPGRFSGRQFSNSRSEMNVSTLELGDSALYLCASSPQGQGFLSDTQYFGPGTRLTVL.

This clone was observed a single time. V gene TRBV11-2 combines with J gene TRBJ2-7, with 10 bases that match TRBD2. This CDR3 is built from 12 residues. Germline trimming cut 4 bases from V and 10 bases from J; bases unmatched to any gene: 4. Germline-derived CDR1 and CDR2 are SGHAT and FQNNGV. The CDR3 region is CASSSSGSDQYF. The CDR3, as DNA: TGTGCCAGCAGCTCTAGCGGGAGTGATCAGTACTTC.

The V and J genes are TRBV7-8 and TRBJ2-7; TRBD2 matches at 12 bases. The CDR3 is made up of 16 amino acids. Unmatched junction bases numbered 5, after V lost 3 bases and J lost 2 bases. Germline V gene data show CDR1 as SGHVS and CDR2 as FQNEAQ. This CDR3 is CASSFGLAGTTYEQYF. DNA for the CDR3: TGTGCCAGCAGCTTCGGACTAGCGGGAACTACCTACGAGCAGTACTTC. The whole variable domain, remainder taken from reference TRBV7-8 and TRBJ2-7, is GAGVSQSPRYKVAKRGQDVALRCDPISGHVSLFWYQQALGQGPEFLTYFQNEAQLDKSGLPSDRFFAERPEGSVSTLKIQRTQQEDSAVYLCASSFGLAGTTYEQYFGPGTRLTVT.

As for this clone: At the DNA level, this CDR3 is encoded by other sequences in the same sample as well. The chain recombines TRBV9 with TRBJ1-5; D not certain. CDR1 is SGDLS, CDR2 YYNGEE, per germline. Trimming pared 3 bases from V and 0 bases from J, leaving 7 bases between. This CDR3 has 14 residues. The CDR3 reads CASSATDSNQPQHF. In nucleotides, the CDR3 is TGTGCCAGCAGCGCAACAGATAGCAATCAGCCCCAGCATTTT.

This clone was picked up one time. V is TRBV6-1 and J is TRBJ2-7; weak D call: TRBD2 (5 bases). Trimming took off 2 bases at V and 5 bases at J, with 16 bases between the two ends. The CDR3 is made up of 15 amino acids. CDR1 MNHNS and CDR2 SASEGT come from the germline V gene. In DNA, the CDR3 is TGTGCCAGCAGTGAAAGATACAGAGGGCTGAACGAGCAGTACTTC. Encoded protein: CASSERYRGLNEQYF.

This clone was counted a single time. The rearrangement joins TRBV27 to TRBJ1-1; 7 nucleotides match TRBD1. V was clipped by 2 bases and J by 5 bases; unmatched bases: 8. CDR1 MNHEY and CDR2 SMNVEV come from the germline V gene (reference sequence). This CDR3 region has 15 residues. The CDR3 region has the DNA TGTGCCAGCAGTTTAGCTCGACAGGGAGGTACTGAAGCTTTCTTT. Translated: CASSLARQGGTEAFF.

The rearrangement uses TRBV28 and TRBJ2-5, with 9 bases fitting TRBD1. Germline CDR1 and CDR2: MDHEN and SYDVKM. V shed 2 bases, J shed 2 bases, and the junction held 12 bases outside the gene matches. This CDR3 contains 18 residues. Here the CDR3 DNA reads TGTGCCAGCAGTTTAAGGGGGGACAGGGTAACGGGGCAAGAGACCCAGTACTTC. It is translated as CASSLRGDRVTGQETQYF.

V usage is TRBV9 and J usage is TRBJ2-1; D is unclear. This CDR3 has 14 residues. V lost 7 bases, J lost 2 bases, and 13 bases lay in between. CDR1 SGDLS and CDR2 YYNGEE come from the germline V gene. CDR3: CASAPRPAYNEQFF. CDR3 bases: TGTGCCAGCGCCCCGAGGCCTGCCTACAATGAGCAGTTCTTC.

Points on this clone: The limits of the CDR3 on the DNA are not certain, so only TCRdb's listed CDR3 is given. The chain joins TRBV27 to TRBJ2-7; TRBD1, the table's D call, was not compared with the DNA. The CDR3 length is 16 residues, termini included. Germline V lookup: CDR1 MNHEY, CDR2 SMNVEV (reference sequence). The CDR3 loop is CASNVGPGQGGYEQYF.

V usage is TRBV11-2 and J usage is TRBJ2-1; D perhaps matches TRBD2 (6 bases). This CDR3 has 13 residues. The V and J ends lost 5 bases and 15 bases respectively, with 20 bases between them. Germline assignment: CDR1 SGHAT and CDR2 FQNNGV. The CDR3 sequence: CASSPAPMRGGFF. DNA of the CDR3: TGTGCCAGCAGCCCCGCTCCGATGAGGGGAGGGTTCTTC.

The chain recombines TRBV10-3 with TRBJ1-5; D is ambiguous. Trimming removed 6 bases at V and 4 bases at J, with 16 bases between. CDR1 is ENHRY, CDR2 SYGVKD, per germline. The CDR3 consists of 15 residues. In nucleotides, the CDR3 is TGTGCCATCAGACCGGACGGCAGGAGTAATCAGCCCCAGCATTTT. Its protein product is CAIRPDGRSNQPQHF.

The DNA of the CDR3 is TGTGCCAGCAGTGAATGGAACCATAGCACAGATACGCAGTATTTT. Amino acid sequence: CASSEWNHSTDTQYF. The chain combines TRBV2 with TRBJ2-3; D ambiguous. The ends were cut back, 2 bases at V and 0 bases at J, with 9 bases in the middle. The length of the CDR3 is 15 residues. Germline CDR1 is SNHLY and CDR2 is FYNNEI.

This clone was picked up a small number of times. The rearrangement joins TRBV18 to TRBJ1-1, with unresolved D. Germline lookup yields CDR1 KGHSH and CDR2 LQKENI. V lost 2 bases, J lost 0 bases, and 7 bases lay in between. The CDR3 has 14 amino acids. CDR3 DNA sequence: TGTGCCAGCTCACCAATCGTTATGAACACTGAAGCTTTCTTT. This sequence encodes CASSPIVMNTEAFF.

The table lists this clone with a count of one. This chain connects TRBV19 to TRBJ1-1; D is undetermined. Germline V gene sequence: CDR1 LNHDA, CDR2 SQIVND (reference sequence). Trimming pared 0 bases from V and 0 bases from J, leaving 8 bases between. This CDR3 is built from 15 residues. CDR3: CASSIDRQMNTEAFF. The CDR3 DNA reads TGTGCCAGTAGTATAGATCGCCAGATGAACACTGAAGCTTTCTTT.